This record concerns one T cell receptor (beta chain) sequence. Its specificity is not known. The entry originates in a study of cytomegalovirus exposure and HLA in healthy donors. Broader study findings: Most of the CMV-associated TCR beta chains (in a later analysis) appeared to be HLA-restricted.

The PCR used 60 Vbeta and 13 Jbeta primers. Here immunoSEQ multiplex PCR was the method, and the copy in TCRdb shows in-frame clones only, minus some. This sample contains some 50,000 clones. Sequencing was done on a sample of PBMCs. This clonotype was sampled from a woman aged 40-49 years in good health and CMV-seronegative.

CDR3 sequence: CATSREVASGQETQYF. CDR3 bases: TGTGCCACCAGCAGAGAAGTGGCTAGCGGACAAGAGACCCAGTACTTC. V gene TRBV15 combines with J gene TRBJ2-5; the match to TRBD2 covers 7 bases. Germline trimming cut 0 bases from V and 2 bases from J; bases unmatched to any gene: 6. The CDR3 is made up of 16 amino acids. Germline assignment: CDR1 LNHNV and CDR2 YYDKDF (reference sequence).